Listed below are T cell receptor beta chains from one sample, sequenced in a study of siplizumab effects on memory and regulatory T cells. The data were produced by immunoSEQ multiplex PCR, yet TCRdb's version contains in-frame clones alone and is incomplete. The table lists around 15,000 clones, around 41% of them singletons, with under 10% in the top ten. Their target antigens are unknown. The source material was CFSE-low (dividing) CD4+ T cells sorted from an allogeneic mixed lymphocyte reaction. These receptors were collected from a human donor in good health; the cells came from an allogeneic mixed lymphocyte reaction. Some clones in this sample may be carry-over from other donors' samples. Both conserved end residues are part of each CDR3. The D gene is left open where the match is weak. Not all rows give a size; the values are once, few, many and, for expanded clones, a class.

>medium-sized|TRBJ2-7|TRBV7-9|NA
TGTGCCAGCAGCTTAGCCGGGCGGGGGCAGCAGTACTTC
CASSLAGRGQQYF
>few|TRBJ2-1|TRBV27|TRBD2
TGTGCCAGCAGTTTATCCCATCTAGCGGGAGTTCCACGTGAGCAGTTCTTC
CASSLSHLAGVPREQFF
>few|TRBJ2-5|TRBV18|NA
TGTGCCAGCTCACTCCTACCCGGGGCCGGTGAGACCCAGTACTTC
CASSLLPGAGETQYF
>once|TRBJ1-2|TRBV29-1|NA
TGCAGCGTTGAAGACGTTGGGCAGGGGAATTATGGCTACACCTTC
CSVEDVGQGNYGYTF
>NA|TRBJ2-2|TRBV18|TRBD1
TGTGCCAGCTCTCAACAGGGGGCACGTAGCACCGGGGAGCTGTTTTTT
CASSQQGARSTGELFF
>NA|TRBJ2-3|TRBV6-5|TRBD2
TGTGCCAGCAGGGTGGGACTAGCTAGCACAGATACGCAGTATTTT
CASRVGLASTDTQYF
>few|TRBJ2-1|TRBV11-2|TRBD1
TGTGCCAGCAGCTGGGACAGGGTAGGTGAGCAGTTCTTC
CASSWDRVGEQFF
>few|TRBJ2-5|TRBV4-1|TRBD2
TGCGCCAGCAGCCAAGATGGGATAGCGGGAGCTACCTTCCAAGAGACCCAGTACTTC
CASSQDGIAGATFQETQYF
>NA|TRBJ2-1|TRBV9|NA
TGTGCCAGCAGCGTAGGGGCGGGAAAGACAAATGAGCAGTTCTTC
CASSVGAGKTNEQFF
>NA|TRBJ1-1|TRBV6-1|NA
TGTGCCAGCAGTGAGGGAGAACATTGGCGCACTGAAGCTTTCTTT
CASSEGEHWRTEAFF
>many|TRBJ2-5|TRBV6-7|NA
TGTGCCAGCATAAGTTGGCAGGCTGAGGAGACCCAGTACTTC
CASISWQAEETQYF
>NA|TRBJ2-5|TRBV2|NA
TGTGCCAGCAGAGGTCCTGGGGAGACCCAGTACTTC
CASRGPGETQYF
>medium-sized|TRBJ1-2|TRBV5-1|NA
TGCGCCAGCAGCTTGGACGGGAGTAATGGCTACACCTTC
CASSLDGSNGYTF
>few|TRBJ2-3|TRBV7-9|TRBD2
TGTGCCAGCAGCTCGACTAGCGGCACAGATACGCAGTATTTT
CASSSTSGTDTQYF
>NA|TRBJ2-1|TRBV10-3|TRBD1
TGTGCCATCAGTGAAAGACAGGGTATAAGGTACAATGAGCAGTTCTTC
CAISERQGIRYNEQFF
>medium-sized|TRBJ1-1|TRBV7-3|NA
TGTGCCAGCAGCTCCGGACCGGGGAACACTGAAGCTTTCTTT
CASSSGPGNTEAFF
>few|TRBJ2-6|TRBV29-1|NA
TGCAGCGCCGACATCCGTGGGGCCAACGTCCTGACTTTC
CSADIRGANVLTF
>NA|TRBJ2-7|TRBV6-5|NA
TGTGCCAGCAGTTACGGCCGAACTTACGAGCAGTACTTC
CASSYGRTYEQYF
>NA|TRBJ2-7|TRBV7-9|TRBD1
TGTGCCAGCAGCTTTTTGACAGGGACCTACGAGCAGTACTTC
CASSFLTGTYEQYF
>NA|TRBJ2-5|TRBV6-5|NA
TGTGCCAGTACCCCTACCTGGGGCAGACAAGAGACCCAGTACTTC
CASTPTWGRQETQYF
>few|TRBJ1-1|TRBV19|TRBD1
TGTGCCAGTAATTTAGGGGACAGGGAGCTATCGGAAGCTTTCTTT
CASNLGDRELSEAFF
>NA|TRBJ2-7|TRBV7-2|NA
TGTGCCAGCAGCTCGCCCGGCGGCACACTGGGTGAGCAGTACTTC
CASSSPGGTLGEQYF
>few|TRBJ2-7|TRBV5-1|TRBD2
TGCGCCAGCAGCTTGGGGGGACTAGCGGGAGGGCCATGGGCCTACGAGCAGTACTTC
CASSLGGLAGGPWAYEQYF
>few|TRBJ2-7|TRBV7-8|TRBD1
TGTGCCAGCAGCCGCCGGGACAGACCCTACGAGCAGTACTTC
CASSRRDRPYEQYF
>few|TRBJ1-2|TRBV10-3|NA
TGTGCCATCAGTGAGAGGCAGGGCAACTATGGCTACACCTTC
CAISERQGNYGYTF
>NA|TRBJ1-4|TRBV7-2|NA
TGTGCCAGCAGCCACGGGCGGGCGTCCTACCTCCCTGGGCTGTTTTTT
CASSHGRASYLPGLFF
>many|TRBJ1-6|TRBV4-1|NA
TGCGCCAGCAGCCAATTGGCGGAGAGCTCCTATAATTCACCCCTCCACTTT
CASSQLAESSYNSPLHF
>medium-sized|TRBJ2-2|TRBV7-8|NA
TGTGCCAGCAGCTTAGTGGGTCCAGACACCGGGGAGCTGTTTTTT
CASSLVGPDTGELFF
>large|TRBJ1-1|TRBV11-2|TRBD1
TGTGCCAGCAGCCCTTCAGGGGGGAGGACTGAAGCTTTCTTT
CASSPSGGRTEAFF
>NA|TRBJ1-2|TRBV5-8|NA
TGTGCCAGCAGCTTTACGTCCGGGGCGCGTGGAGGCTACACCTTC
CASSFTSGARGGYTF
>medium-sized|TRBJ1-2|TRBV6-5|TRBD1
TGTGCCAGCAGTTACACAAGGACAGGGGGCTTAATAGGCTACACCTTC
CASSYTRTGGLIGYTF
>few|TRBJ1-2|TRBV5-6|NA
TGTGCCAGCAGCTTGCCGGCTTTTCCCGGGACAACCCACTATGGCTACACCTTC
CASSLPAFPGTTHYGYTF
>NA|TRBJ1-5|TRBV19|TRBD1
TGTGCCAGTACCGACCATGCGGGACAGGGCACCTTGAATCAGCCCCAGCATTTT
CASTDHAGQGTLNQPQHF
>NA|TRBJ2-3|TRBV19|TRBD2
TGTGCCAGTAGTATAGCCCTAGCGGGACTCCGATGGGATACGCAGTATTTT
CASSIALAGLRWDTQYF
>NA|TRBJ2-1|TRBV29-1|NA
TGCAGCGTTGAAGGAGATACGAGCTCCTACAATGAGCAGTTCTTC
CSVEGDTSSYNEQFF
>NA|TRBJ2-2|TRBV27|NA
TGTGCCAGGGACGGGGAGCTGTTTTTT
CARDGELFF
>NA|TRBJ1-1|TRBV28|NA
TGTGCCAGCAGTACCCAAGAAGCTTTCTTT
CASSTQEAFF
>few|TRBJ1-6|TRBV18|NA
TGTGCCAGCTCATCGGACGGGAGCGCTTATAATTCACCCCTCCACTTT
CASSSDGSAYNSPLHF
>few|TRBJ2-2|TRBV6-5|NA
TGTGCCAGCAGTTACTATGCCAGGGGAGGGGCCGGGGAGCTGTTTTTT
CASSYYARGGAGELFF
>few|TRBJ1-5|TRBV19|NA
TGTGCCAGTAGTATACCAGGGGTGGGCCAGCCCCAGCATTTT
CASSIPGVGQPQHF
>NA|TRBJ1-2|TRBV27|NA
TGTGCCAGCAAGGACAGATTCTATGGCTACACCTTC
CASKDRFYGYTF
>NA|TRBJ1-2|TRBV7-3|TRBD1
TGTGCCAGCAGCCCGGACAGGGTTGACGGCTACACCTTC
CASSPDRVDGYTF
>medium-sized|TRBJ2-2|TRBV2|TRBD1
TGTGCCAGCAAGTGGGACAGGGGTTTAGCCGGGGAGCTGTTTTTT
CASKWDRGLAGELFF